This T cell receptor beta chain was found in a study of CD8+CD57+ T cells in acquired aplastic anemia. Before being chosen for sequencing, patients had shown CD8+CD57+ cell expansion by flow cytometry. Patients uniformly had severe acquired aplastic anemia. Profiling that covered TCR beta VDJ and CDR3 relied on genomic DNA as its template. MiXCR was run by TCRdb on the reads, yielding one entry per CDR3 protein. Here the sample spans roughly 160,000 distinct CDR3 sequences, about 45% being singletons. This clonotype was seen many times. Sequenced sample: sorted CD4+, CD8+, or CD8+CD57+ T cells (not recorded which) from PBMCs. This receptor was taken from a human donor with aplastic anemia.

The CDR3, as DNA: TGTGCCAGCAGTCGTAGGGCTAGCGGGACCGATGAGCAGTTCTTC. It encodes CASSRRASGTDEQFF. The V and J genes are TRBV7-3 and TRBJ2-1; 9 nucleotides match TRBD2. The germline gives CDR1 SGHTA, CDR2 FQGTGA. J was trimmed by 8 bases and V by 6 bases; bases with no gene match: 11. The length of the CDR3 is 15 residues.